This TCR beta chain was sequenced during a study of T-cell reconstitution after alpha-beta-depleted transplantation in children. Whole-study results and caveats: Surviving recipient cells, namely T cells and thymic progenitors, were the source of high day-60 TCRbeta diversity in some patients. The study reportedly traced alpha-beta T cells about two months after transplant to several hundred expanded graft clones.

The CDR3 has 17 amino acids. V lost 3 bases and J 3 bases, leaving 19 bases between the germline ends. The V gene's germline CDR1 is SGHKS and CDR2 YYEKEE (reference sequence). This clonotype was seen a handful of times. The antigen remains undetermined. Preparation of the TCRbeta library was carried out with unique molecular identifiers. TCRdb passed the PCR reads through MiXCR, listing each CDR3 protein once. Of about 420,000 distinct CDR3 sequences detected, 15% to 20% appear once; the ten largest clones hold 25% to 30%. The TCR sequence derives from a boy in the first two years of life who had a stem cell transplant for Wiskott-Aldrich syndrome, so the T cells may come from the graft donor. The chain recombines TRBV5-5 with TRBJ2-1; D uncertain. The sequences come from PBMCs, mostly from graft donor cells, collected 360 days after TCRalphabeta/CD19-depleted stem cell transplant. The CDR3 reads CASSSANKGWDYNEQFF. The CDR3 DNA reads as TGTGCCAGCAGCTCCGCAAATAAAGGTTGGGACTACAATGAGCAGTTCTTC. The variable domain in full, with the rest retrieved from reference TRBV5-5 and TRBJ2-1, is DAGVTQSPTHLIKTRGQQVTLRCSPISGHKSVSWYQQVLGQGPQFIFQYYEKEERGRGNFPDRFSARQFPNYSSELNVNALLLGDSALYLCASSSANKGWDYNEQFFGPGTRLTVL.